Listed here is a single T cell receptor (beta chain). Its antigen is undetermined. Per the germline V gene, CDR1 is SGHNT and CDR2 is YENEEA. The CDR3 spans 15 residues. Trimming shortened V by 2 bases and J by 4 bases, and 14 bases separated the two germline ends. These data come from a study of cytomegalovirus exposure and HLA in healthy donors. The PCR ran on 60 Vbeta and 13 Jbeta primers. Method: immunoSEQ multiplex PCR; TCRdb's copy keeps in-frame clones and lacks some. The data contain 65,000 to 90,000 clones, roughly 89% of them singletons. General observations from the study: It was in a later analysis that TCR association rates were seen to vary by HLA locus, highest for DRB1 and lowest for HLA-C. In all likelihood, a cluster of highly shared sequence variants was a sequencing artifact. According to an earlier analysis, most TCR beta V segments yielded productive rearrangements about 87% or about 30% of the time. Most subjects had HLA-A and HLA-B alleles reportedly predicted accurately by TCR beta sequences.

The clonotype was recovered from a woman aged 30 to 39 in good health and CMV-seronegative. This chain links TRBV11-3 with TRBJ1-1; TRBD1 might be the D (6 bases). The specimen sequenced was PBMCs. The CDR3 nucleotides are TGTGCCAGCAGCTTAAGAGGACAGAGGTCCACTGAAGCTTTCTTT. The encoded protein is CASSLRGQRSTEAFF. Combining the CDR3 with reference TRBV11-3 and TRBJ1-1 gives the whole variable domain EAGVVQSPRYKIIEKKQPVAFWCNPISGHNTLYWYLQNLGQGPELLIRYENEEAVDDSQLPKDRFSAERLKGVDSTLKIQPAELGDSAVYLCASSLRGQRSTEAFFGQGTRLTVV.